This T cell receptor (beta chain) was observed in a study of breast tumors, draining lymph nodes, adjacent tissues. The germline V gene has CDR1 SGHNT and CDR2 YYREEE (reference sequence). The CDR3 runs to 19 residues. The study, taken as a whole, reports: Tumor T cell lymph node origin was a supported hypothesis, not proven. Tumor and nontumor repertoires were significantly more similar in luminal-like than in basal-like breast cancer.

Axillary draining lymph nodes of breast cancer patients supplied the node samples. A single record per CDR3 protein comes from TCRdb applying MiXCR to the multiplex PCR reads. The sample yields approximately 130,000 distinct CDR3 sequences, 20% to 25% seen once. Regarding this clonotype: The antigen is not known. An end of the junction does not agree with germline; a read error may underlie this.

The sequence was collected from a female donor with breast cancer. Some clones in this sample may be carry-over from other donors' samples. The sequencing input was axillary lymph node tissue. The gene calls are TRBV5-4 and TRBJ2-3; 13 positions match TRBD2. CDR3 sequence: CGSSFMGLAGRAGTDTQYF. The CDR3 DNA reads as TGTGGCAGCAGCTTCATGGGACTAGCGGGAAGAGCGGGCACAGATACGCAGTATTTT.